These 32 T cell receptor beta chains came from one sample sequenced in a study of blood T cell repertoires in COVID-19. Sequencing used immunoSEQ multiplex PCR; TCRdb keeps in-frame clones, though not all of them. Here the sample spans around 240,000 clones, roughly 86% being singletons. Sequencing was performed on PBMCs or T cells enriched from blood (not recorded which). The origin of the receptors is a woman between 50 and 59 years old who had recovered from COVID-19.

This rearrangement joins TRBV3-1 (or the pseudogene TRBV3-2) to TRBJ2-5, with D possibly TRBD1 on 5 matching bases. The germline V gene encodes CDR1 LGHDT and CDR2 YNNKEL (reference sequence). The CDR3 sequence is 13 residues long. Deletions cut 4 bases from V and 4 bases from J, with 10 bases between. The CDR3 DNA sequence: TGTGCCAGCAGCCCCAGGGTTGTAGAGACCCAGTACTTC. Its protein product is CASSPRVVETQYF.

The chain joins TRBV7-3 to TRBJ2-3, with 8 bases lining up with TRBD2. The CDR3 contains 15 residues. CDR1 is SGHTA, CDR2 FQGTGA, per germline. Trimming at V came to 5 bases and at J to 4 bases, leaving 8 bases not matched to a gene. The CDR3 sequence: CASSPQREFPDTQYF. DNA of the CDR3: TGTGCCAGCAGCCCCCAGCGGGAGTTCCCAGATACGCAGTATTTT.

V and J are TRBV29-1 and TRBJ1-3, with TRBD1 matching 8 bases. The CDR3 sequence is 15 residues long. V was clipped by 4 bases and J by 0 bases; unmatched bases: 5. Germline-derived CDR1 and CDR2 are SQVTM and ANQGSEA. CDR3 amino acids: CSVVFGQGSGNTIYF. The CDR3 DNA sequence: TGCAGCGTTGTATTTGGACAGGGCTCTGGAAACACCATATATTTT.

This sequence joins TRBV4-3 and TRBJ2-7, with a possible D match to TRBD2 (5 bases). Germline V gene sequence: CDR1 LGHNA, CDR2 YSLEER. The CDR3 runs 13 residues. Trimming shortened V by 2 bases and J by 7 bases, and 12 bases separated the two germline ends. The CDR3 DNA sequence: TGCGCCAGCAGCCAATCCCCCAGAGGGGAGCAGTACTTC. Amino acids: CASSQSPRGEQYF.

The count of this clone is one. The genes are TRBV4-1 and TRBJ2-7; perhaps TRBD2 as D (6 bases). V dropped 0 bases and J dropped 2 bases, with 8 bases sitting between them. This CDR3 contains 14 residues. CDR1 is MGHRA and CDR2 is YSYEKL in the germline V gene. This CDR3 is CASSQEGGAYEQYF. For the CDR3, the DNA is TGCGCCAGCAGCCAAGAAGGCGGGGCCTACGAGCAGTACTTC.

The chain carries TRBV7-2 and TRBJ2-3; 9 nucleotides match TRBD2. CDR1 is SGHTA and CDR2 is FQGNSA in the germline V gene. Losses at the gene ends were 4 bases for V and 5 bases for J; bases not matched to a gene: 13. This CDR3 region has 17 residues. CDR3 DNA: TGTGCCAGCAGCTCCCCTTGGGGCGGGGGGGCAGGAGATACGCAGTATTTT. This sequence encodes CASSSPWGGGAGDTQYF.

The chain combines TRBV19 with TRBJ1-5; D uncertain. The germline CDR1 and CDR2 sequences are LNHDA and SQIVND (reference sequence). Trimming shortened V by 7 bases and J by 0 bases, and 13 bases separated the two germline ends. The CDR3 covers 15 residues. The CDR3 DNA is TGTGCCAGTAAGGAGAGACCAAATAGCAATCAGCCCCAGCATTTT. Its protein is CASKERPNSNQPQHF.

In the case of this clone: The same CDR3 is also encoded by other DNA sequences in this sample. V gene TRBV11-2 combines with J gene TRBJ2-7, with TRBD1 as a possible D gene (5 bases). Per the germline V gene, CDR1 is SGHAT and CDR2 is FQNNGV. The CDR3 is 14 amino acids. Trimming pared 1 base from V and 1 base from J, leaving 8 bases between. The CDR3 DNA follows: TGTGCCAGCAGCTTAGGGGGCGGATCCTACGAGCAGTACTTC. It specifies CASSLGGGSYEQYF.

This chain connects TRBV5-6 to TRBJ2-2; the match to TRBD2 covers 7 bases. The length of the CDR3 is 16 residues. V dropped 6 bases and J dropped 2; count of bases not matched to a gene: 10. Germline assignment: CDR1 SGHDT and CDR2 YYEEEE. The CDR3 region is CASMIRAGLNTGELFF. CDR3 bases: TGTGCCAGCATGATCAGAGCGGGACTCAACACCGGGGAGCTGTTTTTT. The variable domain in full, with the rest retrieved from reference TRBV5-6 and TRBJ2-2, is DAGVTQSPTHLIKTRGQQVTLRCSPKSGHDTVSWYQQALGQGPQFIFQYYEEEERQRGNFPDRFSGHQFPNYSSELNVNALLLGDSALYLCASMIRAGLNTGELFFGEGSRLTVL.

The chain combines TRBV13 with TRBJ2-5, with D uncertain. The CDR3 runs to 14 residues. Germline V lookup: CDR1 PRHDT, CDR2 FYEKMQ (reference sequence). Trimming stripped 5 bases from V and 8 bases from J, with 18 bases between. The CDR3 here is CASSRKRDRGTQYF. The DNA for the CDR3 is TGTGCCAGCAGCCGGAAGCGTGACCGCGGAACCCAGTACTTC.

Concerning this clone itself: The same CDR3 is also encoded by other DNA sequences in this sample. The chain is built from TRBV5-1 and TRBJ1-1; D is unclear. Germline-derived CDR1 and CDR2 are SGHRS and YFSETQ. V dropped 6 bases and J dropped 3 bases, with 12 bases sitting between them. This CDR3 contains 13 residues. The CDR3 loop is CASTLGGYTEAFF. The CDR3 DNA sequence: TGCGCCAGCACTCTGGGAGGGTACACTGAAGCTTTCTTT.

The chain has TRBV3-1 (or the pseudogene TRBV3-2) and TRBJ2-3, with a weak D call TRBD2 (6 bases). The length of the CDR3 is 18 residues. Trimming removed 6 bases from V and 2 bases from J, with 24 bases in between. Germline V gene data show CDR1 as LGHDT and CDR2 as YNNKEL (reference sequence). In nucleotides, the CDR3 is TGTGCCAGCAGGAACCGGGACTCCGGTCCCAGAAACACAGATACGCAGTATTTT. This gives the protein CASRNRDSGPRNTDTQYF.

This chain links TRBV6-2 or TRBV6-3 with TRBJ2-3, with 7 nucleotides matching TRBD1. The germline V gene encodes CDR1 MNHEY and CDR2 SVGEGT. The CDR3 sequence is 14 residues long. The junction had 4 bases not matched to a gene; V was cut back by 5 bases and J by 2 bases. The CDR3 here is CASSTGVSTDTQYF. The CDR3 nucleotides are TGTGCCAGCAGTACAGGGGTTTCCACAGATACGCAGTATTTT.

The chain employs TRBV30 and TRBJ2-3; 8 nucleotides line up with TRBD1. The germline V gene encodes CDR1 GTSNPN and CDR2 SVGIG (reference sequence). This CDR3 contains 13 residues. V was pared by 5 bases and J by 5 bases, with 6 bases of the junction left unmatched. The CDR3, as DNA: TGTGCCTGGGGACAGGGTTGGCAAGATACGCAGTATTTT. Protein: CAWGQGWQDTQYF.

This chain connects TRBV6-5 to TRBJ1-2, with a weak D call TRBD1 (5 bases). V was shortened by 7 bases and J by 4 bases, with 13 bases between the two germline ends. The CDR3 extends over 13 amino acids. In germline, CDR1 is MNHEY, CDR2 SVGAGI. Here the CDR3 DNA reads TGTGCCAGCAAGACAGTTTCGAGCTATGGCTACACCTTC. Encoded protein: CASKTVSSYGYTF.

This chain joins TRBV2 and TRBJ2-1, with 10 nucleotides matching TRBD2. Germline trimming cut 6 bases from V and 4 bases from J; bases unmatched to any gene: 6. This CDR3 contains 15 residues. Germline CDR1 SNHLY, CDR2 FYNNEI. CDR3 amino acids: CASRPLAGVYNEQFF. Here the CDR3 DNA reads TGTGCCAGCAGGCCCCTAGCGGGGGTTTACAATGAGCAGTTCTTC.

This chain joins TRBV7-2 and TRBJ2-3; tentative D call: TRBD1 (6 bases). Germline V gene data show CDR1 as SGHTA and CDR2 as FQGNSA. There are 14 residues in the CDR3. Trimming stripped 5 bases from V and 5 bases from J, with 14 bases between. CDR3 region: CASSQTGFRDTQYF. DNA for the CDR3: TGTGCCAGCAGCCAAACAGGGTTCCGAGATACGCAGTATTTT.

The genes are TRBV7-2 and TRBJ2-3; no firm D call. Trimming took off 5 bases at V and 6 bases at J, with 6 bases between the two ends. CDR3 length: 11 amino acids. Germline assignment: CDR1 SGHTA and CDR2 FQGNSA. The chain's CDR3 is CASSPVDTQYF. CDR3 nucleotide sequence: TGTGCCAGCAGCCCCGTTGATACGCAGTATTTT.

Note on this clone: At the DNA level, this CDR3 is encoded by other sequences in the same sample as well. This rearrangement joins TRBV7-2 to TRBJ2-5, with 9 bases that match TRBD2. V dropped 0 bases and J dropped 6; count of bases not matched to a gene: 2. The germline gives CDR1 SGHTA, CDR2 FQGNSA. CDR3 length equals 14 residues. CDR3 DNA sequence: TGTGCCAGCAGCTTAGCTAGCGGGGGAAAGACCCAGTACTTC. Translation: CASSLASGGKTQYF.

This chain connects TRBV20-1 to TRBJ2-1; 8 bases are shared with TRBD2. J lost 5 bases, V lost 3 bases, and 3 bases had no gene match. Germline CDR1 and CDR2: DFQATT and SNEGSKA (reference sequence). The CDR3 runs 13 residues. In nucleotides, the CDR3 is TGCAGTGCTAGTTGGCGGGGGGACAATGAGCAGTTCTTC. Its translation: CSASWRGDNEQFF.

DNA of the CDR3: TGTGCCAGCAGTGAACCGACAGGGGGCAATTCACCCCTCCACTTT. It encodes CASSEPTGGNSPLHF. The chain couples TRBV2 to TRBJ1-6; 10 bases align to TRBD1. This CDR3 has 15 residues. V trimming: 2 bases; J trimming: 7 bases; junction bases outside the gene matches: 2. CDR1 is SNHLY and CDR2 is FYNNEI in the germline V gene.

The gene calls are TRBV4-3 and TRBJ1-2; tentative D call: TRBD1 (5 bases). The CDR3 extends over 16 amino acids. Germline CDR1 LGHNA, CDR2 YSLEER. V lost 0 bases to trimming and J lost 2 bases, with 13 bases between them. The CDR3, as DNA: TGCGCCAGCAGCCAAGAGCCGGGGGGGAGGAACTATGGCTACACCTTC. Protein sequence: CASSQEPGGRNYGYTF.

CDR3 DNA: TGTGCCACCGCTCCGGGACAGGGAACTGGGGCCAACGTCCTGACTTTC. Encoded protein: CATAPGQGTGANVLTF. This chain uses TRBV24-1 with TRBJ2-6, with 9 bases matching TRBD1. There are 16 residues in the CDR3. The germline V gene encodes CDR1 KGHDR and CDR2 SFDVKD. The J segment lost 2 bases and the V segment lost 9 bases, leaving 7 bases of the junction unmatched.

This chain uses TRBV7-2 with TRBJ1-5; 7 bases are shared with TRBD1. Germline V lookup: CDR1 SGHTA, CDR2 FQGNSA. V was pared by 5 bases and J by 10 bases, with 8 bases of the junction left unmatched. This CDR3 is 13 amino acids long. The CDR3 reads CASSPGTDLPQHF. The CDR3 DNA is TGTGCCAGCAGCCCCGGGACAGACTTACCCCAGCATTTT.

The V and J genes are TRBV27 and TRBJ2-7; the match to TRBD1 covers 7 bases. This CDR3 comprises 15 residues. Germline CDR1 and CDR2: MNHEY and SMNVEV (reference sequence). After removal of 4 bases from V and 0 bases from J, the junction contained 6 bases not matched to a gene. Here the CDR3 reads CASSYLDRSSYEQYF. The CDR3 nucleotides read TGTGCCAGCAGTTATCTGGACAGGAGCTCCTACGAGCAGTACTTC.

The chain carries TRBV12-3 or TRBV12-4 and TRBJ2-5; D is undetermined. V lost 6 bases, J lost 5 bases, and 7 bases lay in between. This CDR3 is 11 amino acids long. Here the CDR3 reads CASSRFETQYF. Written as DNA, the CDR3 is TGTGCCAGCAGCCGTTTTGAGACCCAGTACTTC.

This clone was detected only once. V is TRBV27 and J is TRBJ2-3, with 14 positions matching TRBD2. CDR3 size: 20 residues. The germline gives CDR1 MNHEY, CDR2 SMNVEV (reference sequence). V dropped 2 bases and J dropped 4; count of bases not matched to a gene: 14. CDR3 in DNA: TGTGCCAGCAGTTTACCCCTTCCGACTAGCGGGAGGGCCCATCCAGATACGCAGTATTTT. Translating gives CASSLPLPTSGRAHPDTQYF.

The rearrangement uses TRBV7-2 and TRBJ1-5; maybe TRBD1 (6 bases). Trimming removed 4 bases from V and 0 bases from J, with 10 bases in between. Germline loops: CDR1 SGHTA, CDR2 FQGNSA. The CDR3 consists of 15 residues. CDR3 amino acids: CASSSDSHSNQPQHF. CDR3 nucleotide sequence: TGTGCCAGCAGCTCGGACAGCCATAGCAATCAGCCCCAGCATTTT.

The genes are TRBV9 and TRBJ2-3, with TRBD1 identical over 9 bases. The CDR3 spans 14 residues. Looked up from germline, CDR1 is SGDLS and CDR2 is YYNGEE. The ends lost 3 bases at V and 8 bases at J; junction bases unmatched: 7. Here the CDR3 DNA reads TGTGCCAGCAGCGGAGCCCAGACAGGGGGTACGCAGTATTTT. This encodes CASSGAQTGGTQYF.

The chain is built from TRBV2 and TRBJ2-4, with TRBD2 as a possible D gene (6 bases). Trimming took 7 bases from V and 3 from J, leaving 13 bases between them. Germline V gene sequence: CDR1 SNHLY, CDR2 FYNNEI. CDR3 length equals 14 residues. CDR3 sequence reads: CASKAREVKNIQYF. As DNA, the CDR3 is TGTGCCAGCAAAGCTAGGGAGGTCAAAAACATTCAGTACTTC.

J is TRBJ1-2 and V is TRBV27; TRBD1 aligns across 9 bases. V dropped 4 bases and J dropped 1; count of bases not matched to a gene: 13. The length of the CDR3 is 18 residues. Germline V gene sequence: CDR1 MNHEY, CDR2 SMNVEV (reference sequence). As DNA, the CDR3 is TGTGCCAGCAGTTCGTACCTTCGGGCGACAGGGGGTAACTATGGCTACACCTTC. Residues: CASSSYLRATGGNYGYTF.

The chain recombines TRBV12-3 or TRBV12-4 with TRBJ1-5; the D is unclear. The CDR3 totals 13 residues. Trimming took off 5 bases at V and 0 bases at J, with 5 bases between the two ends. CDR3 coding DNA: TGTGCCAGCAGTCCAGTTAGCAATCAGCCCCAGCATTTT. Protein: CASSPVSNQPQHF.